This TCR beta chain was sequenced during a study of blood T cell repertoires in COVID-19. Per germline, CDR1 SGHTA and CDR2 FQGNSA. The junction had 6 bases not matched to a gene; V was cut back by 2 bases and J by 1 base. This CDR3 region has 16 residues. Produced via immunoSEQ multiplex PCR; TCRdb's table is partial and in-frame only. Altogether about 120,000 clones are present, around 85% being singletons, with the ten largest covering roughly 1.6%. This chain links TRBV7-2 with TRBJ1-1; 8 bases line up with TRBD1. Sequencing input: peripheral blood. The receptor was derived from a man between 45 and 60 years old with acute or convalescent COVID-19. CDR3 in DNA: TGTGCCAGCAGCTTAAGGGGGACAGGCCAGAACACTGAAGCTTTCTTT. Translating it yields CASSLRGTGQNTEAFF. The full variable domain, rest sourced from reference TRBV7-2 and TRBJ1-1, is GAGVSQSPSNKVTEKGKDVELRCDPISGHTALYWYRQSLGQGLEFLIYFQGNSAPDKSGLPSDRFSAERTGGSVSTLTIQRTQQEDSAVYLCASSLRGTGQNTEAFFGQGTRLTVV.